This T cell receptor (beta chain) emerged from a study of blood T cell repertoires in COVID-19. The wider study: Samples came from the United States, Italy and Spain, spanning acute and convalescent COVID-19. T cells, B-cell-depleted T cells, or PBMCs supplied cDNA or gDNA.

Original analysis: Nucleated cell number was recorded as an estimate derived from reference gene primer amplification. Profiling relied on immunoSEQ multiplex PCR, and the TCRdb table lists in-frame clones only, not all of them. V and J calls and clone size come straight from that table; D and trimming were deduced from the DNA. The profile covers 150,000 to 200,000 clones, with 65% to 85% appearing a single time and about 4.8% taken by the ten largest. The CDR3 loop spans 15 amino acids. The V gene's germline CDR1 is SGHRS and CDR2 YFSETQ. The V segment lost 2 bases and the J segment 8 bases; nucleotides outside the gene matches: 10.

Sample: peripheral blood. This sequence joins TRBV5-1 and TRBJ1-2, with 9 bases aligning to TRBD1. This receptor was identified in a woman aged 25-40 years with acute or convalescent COVID-19. The CDR3 DNA reads as TGCGCCAGCAGCTTCGGGGGACAGGGACAAGGGGGCTACACCTTC. Protein sequence: CASSFGGQGQGGYTF. Supplemented by reference TRBV5-1 and TRBJ1-2, the full variable domain reads KAGVTQTPRYLIKTRGQQVTLSCSPISGHRSVSWYQQTPGQGLQFLFEYFSETQRNKGNFPGRFSGRQFSNSRSEMNVSTLELGDSALYLCASSFGGQGQGGYTFGSGTRLTVV.